One sample yielded the 18 T cell receptor beta chains listed below, sequenced in a study of T cells in Graves' hyperthyroidism and ophthalmopathy. There were TCR beta CDR3 regions amplified from RNA transcripts. During a first-round RT-PCR of the TCR CDR3, the HTBI primer set was used. TCRdb independently ran MiXCR on the multiplex PCR reads; one entry per CDR3 protein. The table has 130,000 or so distinct CDR3 sequences, more than 20% seen once; the top ten hold more than 60%. The sample taken for sequencing was blood. The receptors were sampled from a woman between 45 and 60 years old with Graves' hyperthyroidism that later progressed to Graves' ophthalmopathy.

This clonotype was seen repeatedly, ten times or more. J is TRBJ2-5 and V is TRBV20-1; no firm D call. The CDR3 runs to 13 residues. Germline CDR1 is DFQATT and CDR2 is SNEGSKA (reference sequence). V was shortened by 2 bases and J by 3 bases, with 10 bases between the two germline ends. The CDR3 bases are TGCAGTGCTAGATTGAATTGGGAAGAGACCCAGTACTTC. This codes for CSARLNWEETQYF.

The chain recombines TRBV20-1 with TRBJ2-3; the match to TRBD2 covers 8 bases. Germline loops: CDR1 DFQATT, CDR2 SNEGSKA (reference sequence). The ends lost 3 bases at V and 9 bases at J; junction bases unmatched: 5. The CDR3 covers 12 residues. DNA of the CDR3: TGCAGTGCTAGCGGGAGGGCCGGAACGCAGTATTTT. It codes for CSASGRAGTQYF.

This clonotype occurred many times. The rearrangement joins TRBV19 to TRBJ1-1, with D perhaps TRBD1 (6 bases). This CDR3 region has 15 residues. Looked up from germline, CDR1 is LNHDA and CDR2 is SQIVND (reference sequence). V dropped 3 bases and J dropped 0 bases, with 11 bases sitting between them. Here the CDR3 reads CASSIWQGMNTEAFF. The DNA for the CDR3 is TGTGCCAGTAGTATCTGGCAGGGGATGAACACTGAAGCTTTCTTT.

Ten or more counts support this clonotype. CDR3 sequence (DNA): TGCAGCGTTAAGACGAACACCGGGGAGCTGTTTTTT. The encoded protein is CSVKTNTGELFF. The chain carries TRBV29-1 and TRBJ2-2, with D unclear. V lost 5 bases, J lost 0 bases, and 4 bases lay in between. The CDR3 totals 12 residues. CDR1 and CDR2 from the germline V gene are SQVTM and ANQGSEA.

V and J are TRBV6-9 and TRBJ2-2, with D perhaps TRBD1 or TRBD2 (5 bases each). Trimming shortened V by 8 bases and J by 6 bases, and 28 bases separated the two germline ends. Germline CDR1 MNHGY, CDR2 SVAAGI. CDR3 length: 18 amino acids. CDR3 in DNA: TGTGCCAGCTCGGGGTCGACAGTATCTCCTCCAATCCCCGGGGAGCTGTTTTTT. Its protein product is CASSGSTVSPPIPGELFF.

In this sample, this clonotype turned up many times. V and J are TRBV20-1 and TRBJ1-6, with D perhaps matching TRBD1 (6 bases). This CDR3 has 13 residues. Germline CDR1 DFQATT, CDR2 SNEGSKA (reference sequence). Trimming removed 6 bases at V and 7 bases at J, with 13 bases between. The CDR3 bases are TGCAGTGCCAACGGACAGTCGAATTCACCCCTCCACTTT. It encodes CSANGQSNSPLHF.

The chain employs TRBV4-1 and TRBJ2-2, with D uncertain. This CDR3 is built from 14 residues. Looked up from germline, CDR1 is MGHRA and CDR2 is YSYEKL. Trimming shortened V by 0 bases and J by 9 bases, and 11 bases separated the two germline ends. Here the CDR3 reads CASSQDPLSRELFF. CDR3 coding DNA: TGCGCCAGCAGCCAAGATCCGCTATCCCGGGAGCTGTTTTTT.

This clonotype was seen repeatedly, ten times or more. The rearrangement links TRBV11-2 to TRBJ2-1; the match to TRBD2 covers 9 bases. The V gene's germline CDR1 is SGHAT and CDR2 FQNNGV. V shed 1 base, J shed 6 bases, and the junction held 7 bases outside the gene matches. CDR3 size: 16 residues. CDR3 nucleotide sequence: TGTGCCAGCAGCTTAGCCCCGAGTAGCGGGAGCAATGAGCAGTTCTTC. This translates into CASSLAPSSGSNEQFF.

At least ten counts were recorded for this clonotype. The gene calls are TRBV7-8 and TRBJ1-6; TRBD1 matches 9 bases. Trimming at V came to 5 bases and at J to 9 bases, leaving 8 bases not matched to a gene. This CDR3 spans 15 amino acids. Germline CDR1 and CDR2: SGHVS and FQNEAQ. CDR3 residues: CASSRRDRESSPLHF. For the CDR3, the DNA is TGTGCCAGCAGCCGACGGGACAGGGAGAGTTCACCCCTCCACTTT.

The gene calls are TRBV4-1 and TRBJ1-2, with D perhaps TRBD1 (6 bases). Germline assignment: CDR1 MGHRA and CDR2 YSYEKL. This CDR3 has 16 residues. V lost 5 bases to trimming and J lost 1 base, with 17 bases between them. The CDR3 DNA reads as TGCGCCAGCAGCGAGCAACAGGGCCCTCTTAACTATGGCTACACCTTC. Translating gives CASSEQQGPLNYGYTF.

About this clonotype itself: At one end, the junction sequence differs from germline, possibly due to a read error. The chain has TRBV2 and TRBJ2-5; 13 nucleotides match TRBD2. Per the germline V gene, CDR1 is SNHLY and CDR2 is FYNNEI. The CDR3 spans 19 residues. CDR3 sequence reads: CVSSQSSPWTSGSGKTQYF. As DNA, the CDR3 is TGTGTCAGCAGTCAGAGCTCCCCGTGGACTAGCGGGAGTGGCAAGACCCAGTACTTC.

This clonotype was recorded many times. CDR3 in DNA: TGTGCCAGTAGTAACCAGGGGGCGGCTGAAGCTTTCTTT. Translation gives CASSNQGAAEAFF. The chain is built from TRBV19 and TRBJ1-1; TRBD1 agrees at 8 bases. Trimming removed 4 bases from V and 6 bases from J; junction bases left unmatched: 4. This CDR3 has 13 residues. Germline CDR1 reads LNHDA; CDR2 reads SQIVND (reference sequence).

J is TRBJ1-5 and V is TRBV20-1; tentatively, D is TRBD1 (6 bases). Germline V gene data show CDR1 as DFQATT and CDR2 as SNEGSKA (reference sequence). V dropped 5 bases and J dropped 6 bases, with 20 bases sitting between them. The CDR3 totals 15 residues. CDR3 in DNA: TGCAGTGCTCACCCCTCGTGGGGGCAGGGTCAGCCCCAGCATTTT. Residues: CSAHPSWGQGQPQHF.

This clonotype was found many times. The chain links TRBV10-2 to TRBJ1-1; D gene ambiguous. V was clipped by 7 bases and J by 3 bases, with 12 bases between them. The length of the CDR3 is 13 residues. Germline V gene lookup returns CDR1 WSHSY and CDR2 SAAADI. In DNA form, the CDR3 reads TGCGCCAGCAACCTCAGGACGGACACTGAAGCTTTCTTT. Translation gives CASNLRTDTEAFF.

This clonotype has ten or more counts. The gene calls are TRBV19 and TRBJ1-5, with 7 bases identical to TRBD1. CDR3 size: 14 residues. Germline V gene sequence: CDR1 LNHDA, CDR2 SQIVND (reference sequence). The V gene end was trimmed by 6 bases and the J gene end by 4 bases; junction bases not matched to a gene: 6. The CDR3 region is CASSNRGGNQPQHF. The CDR3 DNA reads TGTGCCAGTAGCAACAGGGGTGGAAATCAGCCCCAGCATTTT. The variable domain in full, completed from reference TRBV19 and TRBJ1-5, reads DGGITQSPKYLFRKEGQNVTLSCEQNLNHDAMYWYRQDPGQGLRLIYYSQIVNDFQKGDIAEGYSVSREKKESFPLTVTSAQKNPTAFYLCASSNRGGNQPQHFGDGTRLSIL.

This clonotype occurred many times. The DNA for the CDR3 is TGCGCCAGCAGCTTGAGCCCAGGGAGCACTGAAGCTTTCTTT. Its translation: CASSLSPGSTEAFF. This chain uses TRBV5-1 with TRBJ1-1; the D gene is possibly TRBD1 (5 bases). This CDR3 contains 14 residues. Germline-derived CDR1 and CDR2 are SGHRS and YFSETQ. V was shortened by 1 base and J by 4 bases, with 11 bases between the two germline ends.

This clonotype was found many times. This chain connects TRBV3-1 to TRBJ1-2; D might be TRBD1 (5 bases). The length of the CDR3 is 13 residues. Between the trimmed V and J ends, which lost 0 bases and 8 bases, there was a span of 10 bases. Per germline, CDR1 LGHDT and CDR2 YNNKEL (reference sequence). This CDR3 reads CASSQDVGRGYTF. CDR3 DNA sequence: TGTGCCAGCAGCCAAGATGTGGGGCGAGGCTACACCTTC. The entire variable domain, with the rest obtained from reference TRBV3-1 and TRBJ1-2, is as follows: DTAVSQTPKYLVTQMGNDKSIKCEQNLGHDTMYWYKQDSKKFLKIMFSYNNKELIINETVPNRFSPKSPDKAHLNLHINSLELGDSAVYFCASSQDVGRGYTFGSGTRLTVV.

This clonotype was picked up many times. The V gene is TRBV30, the J gene TRBJ2-1; no clear D. The V gene's germline CDR1 is GTSNPN and CDR2 SVGIG (reference sequence). Trimming stripped 1 base from V and 10 bases from J, with 14 bases between. This CDR3 region has 13 residues. CDR3 residues: CAWSGEATGEQFF. The CDR3 region has the DNA TGTGCCTGGAGTGGAGAGGCTACGGGCGAGCAGTTCTTC.